The sequence of this TCR beta chain was determined in a study of T-cell reconstitution after alpha-beta-depleted transplantation in children. Concerning this clonotype itself: A much larger clone lies a single base off, so this may be a read error. This is likely a read error, given that the CDR3 carries no conserved phenylalanine or tryptophan at its end.

Construction of the TCRbeta library involved unique molecular identifiers. TCRdb re-called the PCR reads through MiXCR, storing one row per CDR3 protein. The sample includes over 400,000 distinct CDR3 sequences, around 13% of them seen just once. The receptor comes from a human donor who donated a stem cell graft to a child with combined immunodeficiency. The specimen comprised PBMCs from the stem cell graft donor, sampled from the stem cell graft.

CDR3 nucleotides: TGTGCCAGCAGTTACTATAGGACAGGGGGCGGGAACACTGAAGCTTTCTAT. Encoded protein: CASSYYRTGGGNTEAFY. This rearrangement joins TRBV6-5 to TRBJ1-1; TRBD1 aligns across 11 bases. The V segment lost 1 base and the J segment 1 base; nucleotides outside the gene matches: 5. Germline CDR1 MNHEY, CDR2 SVGAGI. CDR3 length equals 17 residues.